This T cell receptor beta chain appears in the sequencing data of a study of T cell changes during pregnancy in multiple sclerosis. Repertoires were generated with immunoSEQ multiplex PCR, while TCRdb's copy carries only in-frame clones and drops some. The data hold 79,000 or so clones, with about 85% observed a single time. The V gene's germline CDR1 is LNHDA and CDR2 SQIVND (reference sequence). Germline trimming cut 6 bases from V and 2 bases from J; bases unmatched to any gene: 8. The CDR3 consists of 16 residues. The sequence was collected from a female donor with multiple sclerosis, enrolled in a pregnancy study. The sample here was peripheral blood, taken before pregnancy. This rearrangement joins TRBV19 to TRBJ1-3; TRBD1 matches 9 bases. CDR3: CASSLWDRVPGNTIYF. DNA for the CDR3: TGTGCCAGTAGCTTATGGGACAGGGTCCCTGGAAACACCATATATTTT.